These 8 T cell receptor beta chains originate from one sample sequenced in a study of monozygotic twins with inflammatory bowel disease. TCRdb re-called the 5' RACE reads; one entry per CDR3 protein, DNA not given. The repertoire table contains about 210,000 distinct CDR3 sequences. Sequencing was done on a sample of blood. All receptors derive from a human donor with ulcerative colitis or Crohn's disease, or a healthy co-twin of an affected twin (not recorded which).

The J gene is TRBJ2-5, the V gene TRBV5-1. Germline V lookup: CDR1 SGHRS, CDR2 YFSETQ. This CDR3 comprises 11 residues. The CDR3 is CASSSAETQYF.

The J gene is TRBJ2-3, the V gene TRBV19; TCRdb calls TRBD1, which cannot be checked without DNA. Germline-derived CDR1 and CDR2 are LNHDA and SQIVND (reference sequence). The length of the CDR3 is 17 residues. The CDR3 spells CASSIDLGGQGTDTQYF. Variable domain in full (rest from reference TRBV19 and TRBJ2-3): DGGITQSPKYLFRKEGQNVTLSCEQNLNHDAMYWYRQDPGQGLRLIYYSQIVNDFQKGDIAEGYSVSREKKESFPLTVTSAQKNPTAFYLCASSIDLGGQGTDTQYFGPGTRLTVL.

The chain couples TRBV18 to TRBJ1-1. Germline assignment: CDR1 KGHSH and CDR2 LQKENI. The CDR3 has 11 residues. The CDR3 spells CASSASTEAFF.

The rearrangement links TRBV7-9 to TRBJ2-1; TCRdb calls TRBD1, which cannot be checked without DNA. CDR3 length: 14 amino acids. The germline V gene has CDR1 SEHNR and CDR2 FQNEAQ (reference sequence). CDR3 amino acids: CASSLLGQSNEQFF.

This rearrangement joins TRBV5-1 to TRBJ2-1; TCRdb gives TRBD1 as the D gene, but with no DNA this cannot be confirmed. The CDR3 runs to 16 residues. CDR1 is SGHRS and CDR2 is YFSETQ in the germline V gene. The CDR3 is CASSFSRTWGSNEQFF. The entire variable domain, with the rest obtained from reference TRBV5-1 and TRBJ2-1, is as follows: KAGVTQTPRYLIKTRGQQVTLSCSPISGHRSVSWYQQTPGQGLQFLFEYFSETQRNKGNFPGRFSGRQFSNSRSEMNVSTLELGDSALYLCASSFSRTWGSNEQFFGPGTRLTVL.

The rearrangement uses TRBV7-9 and TRBJ1-1; the D gene TCRdb calls, TRBD1, cannot be checked with no DNA. Germline V gene sequence: CDR1 SEHNR, CDR2 FQNEAQ (reference sequence). This CDR3 contains 16 residues. CDR3 sequence reads: CASSLGTGVGNTEAFF.

The chain uses TRBV10-3 and TRBJ1-1; TCRdb reports TRBD1, a call that lacks DNA to check it against. CDR3 length: 13 amino acids. The germline V gene encodes CDR1 ENHRY and CDR2 SYGVKD. The CDR3 reads CAISSGTQGAAFF.

V usage is TRBV5-1 and J usage is TRBJ2-7; there is no DNA to check the TCRdb D call of TRBD2. Germline CDR1 SGHRS, CDR2 YFSETQ. CDR3 size: 18 residues. The CDR3 loop reads CASSLAASGGPASYEQYF.